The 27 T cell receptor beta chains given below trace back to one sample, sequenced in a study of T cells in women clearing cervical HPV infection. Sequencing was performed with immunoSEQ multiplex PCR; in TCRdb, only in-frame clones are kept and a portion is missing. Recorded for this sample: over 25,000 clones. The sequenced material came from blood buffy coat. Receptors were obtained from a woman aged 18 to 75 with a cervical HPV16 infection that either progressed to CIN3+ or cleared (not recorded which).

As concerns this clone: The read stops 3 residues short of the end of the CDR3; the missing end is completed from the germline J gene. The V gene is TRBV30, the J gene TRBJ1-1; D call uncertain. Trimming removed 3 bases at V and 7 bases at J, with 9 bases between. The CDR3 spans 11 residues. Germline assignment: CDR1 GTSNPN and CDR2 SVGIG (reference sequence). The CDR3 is CAWRGVIEAFF. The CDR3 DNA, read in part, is TGTGCCTGGAGGGGCGTGATTGAA.

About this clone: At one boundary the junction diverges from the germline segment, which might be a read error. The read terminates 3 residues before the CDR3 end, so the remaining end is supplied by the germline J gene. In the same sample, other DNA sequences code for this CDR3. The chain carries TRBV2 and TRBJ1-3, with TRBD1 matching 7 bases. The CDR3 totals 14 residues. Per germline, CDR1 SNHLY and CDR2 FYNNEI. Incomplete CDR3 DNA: TGTGCCAAAAGACAGGGACGCTCTGGAAACACG. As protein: CAKRQGRSGNT. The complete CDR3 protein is CAKRQGRSGNTIYF. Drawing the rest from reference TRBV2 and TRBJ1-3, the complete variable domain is EPEVTQTPSHQVTQMGQEVILRCVPISNHLYFYWYRQILGQKVEFLVSFYNNEISEKSEIFDDQFSVERPDGSNFTLKIRSTKLEDSAMYFCAKRQGRSGNTIYFGEGSWLTVV.

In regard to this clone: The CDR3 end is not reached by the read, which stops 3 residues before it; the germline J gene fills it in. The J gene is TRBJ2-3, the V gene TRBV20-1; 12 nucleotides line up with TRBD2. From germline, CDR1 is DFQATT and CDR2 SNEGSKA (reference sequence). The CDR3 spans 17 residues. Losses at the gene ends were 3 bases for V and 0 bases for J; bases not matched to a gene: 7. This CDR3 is CSASTSGGISSTDTQYF. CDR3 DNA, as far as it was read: TGCAGTGCTAGCACTAGCGGGGGGATTTCTAGCACAGATACG.

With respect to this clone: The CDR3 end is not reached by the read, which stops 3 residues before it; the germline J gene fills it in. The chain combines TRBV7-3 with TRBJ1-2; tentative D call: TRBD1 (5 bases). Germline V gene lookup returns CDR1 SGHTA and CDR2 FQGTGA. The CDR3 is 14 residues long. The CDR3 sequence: CASSPGLLTDTYTF. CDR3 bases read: TGTGCCAGCTCTCCGGGACTCCTCACAGATACC.

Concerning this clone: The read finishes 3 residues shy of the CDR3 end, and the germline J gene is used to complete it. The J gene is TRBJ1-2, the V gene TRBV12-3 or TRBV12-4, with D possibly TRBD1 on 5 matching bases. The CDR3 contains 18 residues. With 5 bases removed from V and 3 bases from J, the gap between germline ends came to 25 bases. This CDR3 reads CASSHNRDGGITDYGYTF. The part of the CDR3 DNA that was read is TGTGCCAGCAGTCACAACCGGGACGGGGGTATCACTGACTATGGC.

CDR3 residues: CASSSGLGLRGYTF. CDR3 bases read: TGTGCCAGCAGCTCGGGACTGGGGTTGAGGGGC. The chain uses TRBV5-6 and TRBJ1-2, with D tentatively TRBD1 (5 bases). The read terminates 3 residues ahead of where the CDR3 ends, so the germline J gene completes it. Germline V CDR1 and CDR2: SGHDT, YYEEEE. The CDR3 is 14 amino acids. The variable domain in full, with the rest retrieved from reference TRBV5-6 and TRBJ1-2, is DAGVTQSPTHLIKTRGQQVTLRCSPKSGHDTVSWYQQALGQGPQFIFQYYEEEERQRGNFPDRFSGHQFPNYSSELNVNALLLGDSALYLCASSSGLGLRGYTFGSGTRLTVV.

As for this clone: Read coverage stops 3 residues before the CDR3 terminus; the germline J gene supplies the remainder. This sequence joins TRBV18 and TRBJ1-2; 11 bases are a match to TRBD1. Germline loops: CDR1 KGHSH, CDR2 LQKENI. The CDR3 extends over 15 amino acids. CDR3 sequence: CASSPGTGGSYDYTF. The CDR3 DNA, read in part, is TGTGCCAGCTCACCAGGGACAGGGGGTTCCTACGAC.

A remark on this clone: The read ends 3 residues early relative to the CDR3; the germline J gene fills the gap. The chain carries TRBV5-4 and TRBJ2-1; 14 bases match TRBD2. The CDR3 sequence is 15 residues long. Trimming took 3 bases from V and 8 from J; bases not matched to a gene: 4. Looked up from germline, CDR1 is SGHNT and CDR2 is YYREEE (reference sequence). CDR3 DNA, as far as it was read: TGTGCCAGCAGCTCGACTAGCGGGAGGGTGTATGAG. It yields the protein CASSSTSGRVYE. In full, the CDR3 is CASSSTSGRVYEQFF. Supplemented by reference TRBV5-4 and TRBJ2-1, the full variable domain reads ETGVTQSPTHLIKTRGQQVTLRCSSQSGHNTVSWYQQALGQGPQFIFQYYREEENGRGNFPPRFSGLQFPNYSSELNVNALELDDSALYLCASSSTSGRVYEQFFGPGTRLTVL.

The CDR3 spells CASRKGGRGHEYEQYF. The sequenced part of the CDR3 DNA is TGTGCCAGCAGAAAGGGGGGCAGGGGGCACGAGTACGAG. The V call is TRBV12-3 or TRBV12-4, the J call TRBJ2-7, with 8 bases matching TRBD1. Read sequence stops 3 residues before the CDR3 end, and the germline J gene provides the missing end. The V and J ends lost 6 bases and 4 bases, in that order; junction bases with no gene match: 14. CDR3 length: 16 residues.

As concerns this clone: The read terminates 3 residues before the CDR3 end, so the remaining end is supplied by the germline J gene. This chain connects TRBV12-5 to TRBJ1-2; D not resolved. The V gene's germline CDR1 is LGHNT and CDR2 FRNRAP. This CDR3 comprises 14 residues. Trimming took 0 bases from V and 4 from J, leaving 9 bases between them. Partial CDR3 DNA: TGTGCTAGTGGTTTGGTACCCAACATCTATGGC. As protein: CASGLVPNIYG. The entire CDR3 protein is CASGLVPNIYGYTF. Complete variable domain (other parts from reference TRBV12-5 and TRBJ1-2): DARVTQTPRHKVTEMGQEVTMRCQPILGHNTVFWYRQTMMQGLELLAYFRNRAPLDDSGMPKDRFSAEMPDATLATLKIQPSEPRDSAVYFCASGLVPNIYGYTFGSGTRLTVV.

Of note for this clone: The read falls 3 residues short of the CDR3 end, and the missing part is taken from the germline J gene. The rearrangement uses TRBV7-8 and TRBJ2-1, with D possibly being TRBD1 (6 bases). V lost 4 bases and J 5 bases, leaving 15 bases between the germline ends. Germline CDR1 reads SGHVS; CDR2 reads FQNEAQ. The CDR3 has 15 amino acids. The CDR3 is CASSSGPGDNNEQFF. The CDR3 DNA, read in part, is TGTGCCAGCAGCTCGGGGCCAGGGGATAACAATGAG.

CDR3 sequence: CASSSRDTNYGYTF. The sequenced CDR3 bases are TGTGCCAGCAGCAGCCGGGACACTAACTATGGC. The J gene is TRBJ1-2, the V gene TRBV5-4; D possibly corresponds to TRBD1 (6 bases). Coverage ceases 3 residues before the CDR3 finishes, and the germline J gene fills in the end. The CDR3 sequence is 14 residues long. V was trimmed by 4 bases and J by 0 bases, leaving 10 bases between them. The germline gives CDR1 SGHNT, CDR2 YYREEE (reference sequence).

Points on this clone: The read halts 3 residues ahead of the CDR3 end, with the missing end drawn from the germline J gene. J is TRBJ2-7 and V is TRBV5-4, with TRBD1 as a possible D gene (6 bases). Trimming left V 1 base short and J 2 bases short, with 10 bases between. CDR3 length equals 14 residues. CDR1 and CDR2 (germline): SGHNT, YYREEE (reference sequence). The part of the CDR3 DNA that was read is TGTGCCAGCAGCTTGCAGGGGTTGACCTACGAG. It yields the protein CASSLQGLTYE. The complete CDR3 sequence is CASSLQGLTYEQYF.

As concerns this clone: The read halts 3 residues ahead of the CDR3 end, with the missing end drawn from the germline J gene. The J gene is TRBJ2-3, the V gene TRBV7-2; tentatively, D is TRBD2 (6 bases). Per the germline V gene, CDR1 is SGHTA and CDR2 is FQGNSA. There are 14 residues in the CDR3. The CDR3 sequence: CASPFPGGGETQYF. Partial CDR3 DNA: TGTGCCAGCCCCTTCCCCGGGGGTGGGGAGACG.

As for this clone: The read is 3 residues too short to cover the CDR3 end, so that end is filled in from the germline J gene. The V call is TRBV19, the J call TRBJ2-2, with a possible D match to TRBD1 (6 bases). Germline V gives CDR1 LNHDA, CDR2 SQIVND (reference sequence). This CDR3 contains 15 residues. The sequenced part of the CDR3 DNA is TGTGCCAGTAAGGACAGCTTTGCAACTAATGAAAAG. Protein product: CASKDSFATNEK. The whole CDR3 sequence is CASKDSFATNEKLFF.

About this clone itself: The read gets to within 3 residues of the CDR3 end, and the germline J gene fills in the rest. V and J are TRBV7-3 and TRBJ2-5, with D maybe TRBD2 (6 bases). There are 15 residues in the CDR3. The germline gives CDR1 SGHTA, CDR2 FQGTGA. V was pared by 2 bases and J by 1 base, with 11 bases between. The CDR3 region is CASSLGGQLQETQYF. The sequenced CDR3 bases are TGTGCCAGCAGCTTAGGAGGGCAGCTCCAAGAGACC.

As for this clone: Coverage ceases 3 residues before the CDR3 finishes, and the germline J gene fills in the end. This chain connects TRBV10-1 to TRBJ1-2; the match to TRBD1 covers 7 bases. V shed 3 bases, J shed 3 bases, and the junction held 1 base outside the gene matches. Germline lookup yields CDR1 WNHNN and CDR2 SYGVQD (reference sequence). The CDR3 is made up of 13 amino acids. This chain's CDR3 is CASSEGTDYGYTF. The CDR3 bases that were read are TGCGCCAGCAGTGAAGGGACAGACTATGGC.

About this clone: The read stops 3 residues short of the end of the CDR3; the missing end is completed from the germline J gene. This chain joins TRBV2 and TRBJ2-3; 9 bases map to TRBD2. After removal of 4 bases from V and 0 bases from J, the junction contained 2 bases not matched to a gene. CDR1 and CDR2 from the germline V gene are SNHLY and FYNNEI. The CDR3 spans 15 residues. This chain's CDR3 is CASSAGTSSTDTQYF. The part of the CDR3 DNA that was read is TGTGCCAGCAGTGCAGGGACTAGCAGCACAGATACG.

The DNA read from the CDR3 is TGCGCCAGCAGCTCGACAGGGGCTCCCGGGGAG. Amino acids: CASSSTGAPGE. The whole CDR3 protein reads CASSSTGAPGELFF. The chain uses TRBV5-1 and TRBJ2-2; 8 bases are shared with TRBD1. The observed sequence ends 3 residues before the CDR3 terminus, with the missing tail filled in from the germline J gene. J gave up 6 bases and V 3 bases, and 4 bases lay outside the gene matches. Germline CDR1 is SGHRS and CDR2 is YFSETQ. The CDR3 contains 14 residues.

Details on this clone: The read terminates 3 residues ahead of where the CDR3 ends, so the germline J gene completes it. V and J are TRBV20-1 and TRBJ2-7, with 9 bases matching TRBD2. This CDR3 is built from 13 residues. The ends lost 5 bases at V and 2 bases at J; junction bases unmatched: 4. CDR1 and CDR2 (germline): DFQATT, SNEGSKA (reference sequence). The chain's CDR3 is CSAWTSETYEQYF. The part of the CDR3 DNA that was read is TGCAGTGCTTGGACTAGCGAGACCTACGAG.

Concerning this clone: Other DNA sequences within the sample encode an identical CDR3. The CDR3 sequence is CASSPSTDTQYF. The sequenced CDR3 bases are TGCGCCAGCAGCCCTAGCACAGATACG. The genes are TRBV5-1 and TRBJ2-3; D not certain. The read terminates 3 residues ahead of where the CDR3 ends, so the germline J gene completes it. The CDR3 has 12 amino acids. V lost 4 bases, J lost 0 bases, and 3 bases lay in between. Germline V gene sequence: CDR1 SGHRS, CDR2 YFSETQ.

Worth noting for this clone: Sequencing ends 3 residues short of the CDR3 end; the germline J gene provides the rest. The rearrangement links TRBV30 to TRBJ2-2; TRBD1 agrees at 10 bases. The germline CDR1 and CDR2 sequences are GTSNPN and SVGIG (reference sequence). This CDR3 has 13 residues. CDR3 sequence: CAWGQGGNSPLFF. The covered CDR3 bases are TGTGCCTGGGGACAGGGGGGGAATTCACCG.

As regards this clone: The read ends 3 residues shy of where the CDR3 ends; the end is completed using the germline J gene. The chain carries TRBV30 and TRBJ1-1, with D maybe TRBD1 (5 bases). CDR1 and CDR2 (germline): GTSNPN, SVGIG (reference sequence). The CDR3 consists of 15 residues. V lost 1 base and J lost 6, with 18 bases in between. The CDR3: CAWSDRPGQGPEAFF. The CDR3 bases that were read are TGTGCCTGGAGTGACCGCCCTGGGCAGGGCCCTGAA.

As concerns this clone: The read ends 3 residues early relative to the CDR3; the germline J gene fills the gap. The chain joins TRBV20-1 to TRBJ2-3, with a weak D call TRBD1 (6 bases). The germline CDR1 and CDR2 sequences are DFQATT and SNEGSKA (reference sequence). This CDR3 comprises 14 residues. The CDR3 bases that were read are TGCAGTGCTGGAAGGACAGCCCGCCAAGAGACG. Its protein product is CSAGRTARQET. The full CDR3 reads CSAGRTARQETQYF.

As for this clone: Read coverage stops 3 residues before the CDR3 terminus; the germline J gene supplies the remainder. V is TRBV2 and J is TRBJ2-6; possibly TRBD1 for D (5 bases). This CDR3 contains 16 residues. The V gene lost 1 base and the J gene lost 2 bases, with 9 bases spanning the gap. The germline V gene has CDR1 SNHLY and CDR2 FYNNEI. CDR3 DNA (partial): TGTGCCAGCAGTGAAGGGGGCAGGGCTGGGGCCAACGTC. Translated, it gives CASSEGGRAGANV. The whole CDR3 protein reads CASSEGGRAGANVLTF.

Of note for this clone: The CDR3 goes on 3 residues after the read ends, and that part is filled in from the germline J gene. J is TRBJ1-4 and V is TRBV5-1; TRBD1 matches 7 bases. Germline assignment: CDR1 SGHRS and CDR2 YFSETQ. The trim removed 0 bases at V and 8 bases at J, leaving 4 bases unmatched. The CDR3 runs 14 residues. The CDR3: CASSLGQGNEKLFF. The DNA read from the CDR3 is TGCGCCAGCAGCTTGGGACAGGGAAACGAAAAA.

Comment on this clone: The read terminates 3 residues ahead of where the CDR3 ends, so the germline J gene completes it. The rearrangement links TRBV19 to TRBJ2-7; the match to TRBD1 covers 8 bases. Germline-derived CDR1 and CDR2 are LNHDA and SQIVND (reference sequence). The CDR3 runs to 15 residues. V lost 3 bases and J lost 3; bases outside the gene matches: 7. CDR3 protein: CASSMTGQGFYEQYF. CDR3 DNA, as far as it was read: TGTGCCAGTAGTATGACTGGACAGGGTTTCTACGAG.